This TCR beta chain was retrieved from a study of blood T cell repertoires in COVID-19. The CDR3 runs to 14 residues. Germline V CDR1 and CDR2: SGDLS, YYNGEE. V lost 0 bases, J lost 5 bases, and 11 bases lay in between. TCRdb's table, derived via immunoSEQ multiplex PCR, lists solely in-frame clones and lacks some. The sample holds under 400,000 clones, roughly 86% seen once. The sample taken for sequencing was PBMCs or T cells enriched from blood (not recorded which). The TCR was taken from a woman aged 25 to 39 who had been exposed to COVID-19. The chain joins TRBV9 to TRBJ1-1; a weak D match, TRBD1 (5 bases). The CDR3 bases are TGTGCCAGCAGCGTAGGGCAGGGATGGACTGAAGCTTTCTTT. Its protein product is CASSVGQGWTEAFF.